Listed below are T cell receptor beta chains from one sample, sequenced in a study of CD8 T cells in ankylosing spondylitis. TCRdb reprocessed the 5' RACE reads via MiXCR and lists one record per CDR3 protein. This table has about 800,000 distinct CDR3 sequences, approximately 10% appearing once. Sequencing was carried out using blood, either unsorted or a sorted T cell fraction (not recorded which). These receptors came from a male donor with ankylosing spondylitis. Both conserved end residues are part of each CDR3. A D gene is named only where the DNA matches it firmly. Only part of the rows carry a size: once, few, many, or a class if the clone is expanded.

D gene: TRBD2; V gene: TRBV20-1; clone size: few; J gene: TRBJ2-3; CDR3 protein: CSALGGRASTDTQYF; CDR3 DNA: TGCAGTGCTCTTGGCGGGAGGGCTAGCACAGATACGCAGTATTTT
D gene: -; V gene: TRBV7-9; clone size: few; J gene: TRBJ1-2; CDR3 protein: CASSWGGVRVNYGYTF; CDR3 DNA: TGTGCCAGCAGCTGGGGGGGTGTCAGGGTAAACTATGGCTACACCTTC
D gene: -; V gene: TRBV6-5; clone size: many; J gene: TRBJ1-5; CDR3 protein: CASSHRDQPQHF; CDR3 DNA: TGTGCCAGCAGCCACAGAGATCAGCCCCAGCATTTT
D gene: TRBD1; V gene: TRBV20-1; clone size: -; J gene: TRBJ2-2; CDR3 protein: CSNRGRTGELFF; CDR3 DNA: TGCAGTAACAGGGGGCGCACCGGGGAGCTGTTTTTT
D gene: -; V gene: TRBV6-6; clone size: -; J gene: TRBJ1-1; CDR3 protein: CASSYSSQEAFF; CDR3 DNA: TGTGCCAGCAGTTACTCCAGTCAGGAAGCTTTCTTT
D gene: -; V gene: TRBV4-3; clone size: -; J gene: TRBJ2-1; CDR3 protein: CASSQELTFYNEQFF; CDR3 DNA: TGCGCCAGCAGCCAGGAGCTAACCTTCTACAATGAGCAGTTCTTC
D gene: -; V gene: TRBV5-1; clone size: -; J gene: TRBJ2-1; CDR3 protein: CASSPFIGNYNEQFF; CDR3 DNA: TGCGCCAGCAGCCCCTTCATAGGGAACTACAATGAGCAGTTCTTC
D gene: -; V gene: TRBV12-3/TRBV12-4; clone size: few; J gene: TRBJ2-7; CDR3 protein: CASSFIGTEQYF; CDR3 DNA: TGTGCCAGCAGTTTTATAGGGACCGAGCAGTACTTC
D gene: -; V gene: TRBV5-1; clone size: -; J gene: TRBJ1-1; CDR3 protein: CASSLELQGRTEAFF; CDR3 DNA: TGCGCCAGCAGCTTGGAGCTTCAGGGGCGCACTGAAGCTTTCTTT
D gene: -; V gene: TRBV5-6; clone size: few; J gene: TRBJ2-7; CDR3 protein: CASSFGTLNYEQYF; CDR3 DNA: TGTGCCAGCAGCTTCGGGACATTGAACTACGAGCAGTACTTC
D gene: -; V gene: TRBV20-1; clone size: -; J gene: TRBJ1-6; CDR3 protein: CSARNEGGPSSYNSPLHF; CDR3 DNA: TGCAGTGCTAGAAACGAGGGGGGCCCGAGCTCCTATAATTCACCCCTCCACTTT
D gene: -; V gene: TRBV20-1; clone size: few; J gene: TRBJ2-2; CDR3 protein: CSARDPGAAYTGELFF; CDR3 DNA: TGCAGTGCTAGAGATCCAGGGGCAGCTTACACCGGGGAGCTGTTTTTT
D gene: TRBD2; V gene: TRBV12-5; clone size: few; J gene: TRBJ2-1; CDR3 protein: CASGVAGGLDEQFF; CDR3 DNA: TGTGCTAGTGGAGTAGCGGGAGGGTTAGATGAGCAGTTCTTC
D gene: TRBD1; V gene: TRBV10-3; clone size: -; J gene: TRBJ1-1; CDR3 protein: CAISELGQGGEAFF; CDR3 DNA: TGTGCCATCAGTGAGTTGGGACAGGGCGGTGAAGCTTTCTTT
D gene: TRBD2; V gene: TRBV5-5; clone size: many; J gene: TRBJ2-3; CDR3 protein: CASSLAGPQITDTQYF; CDR3 DNA: TGTGCCAGCAGCCTAGCGGGACCCCAAATCACAGATACGCAGTATTTT
D gene: TRBD2; V gene: TRBV7-9; clone size: few; J gene: TRBJ2-1; CDR3 protein: CASSLARSSGRHNEQFF; CDR3 DNA: TGTGCCAGCAGCTTAGCGCGATCTAGCGGGAGGCACAATGAGCAGTTCTTC
D gene: TRBD1; V gene: TRBV20-1; clone size: many; J gene: TRBJ1-1; CDR3 protein: CSARDRARRLMNRTAEAFF; CDR3 DNA: TGCAGTGCTAGGGACAGGGCTCGCCGGCTCATGAACAGGACCGCTGAAGCTTTCTTT
D gene: -; V gene: TRBV20-1; clone size: few; J gene: TRBJ2-3; CDR3 protein: CSARSTLPGGLDTQYF; CDR3 DNA: TGCAGTGCTAGATCAACTTTACCTGGTGGGTTAGATACGCAGTATTTT
D gene: -; V gene: TRBV20-1; clone size: many; J gene: TRBJ1-1; CDR3 protein: CSATIPPRNTEAFF; CDR3 DNA: TGCAGTGCTACAATACCCCCCCGGAACACTGAAGCTTTCTTT
D gene: TRBD1; V gene: TRBV6-5; clone size: -; J gene: TRBJ2-5; CDR3 protein: CASSYSDRRETQYF; CDR3 DNA: TGTGCCAGCAGTTACTCGGACAGGCGAGAGACCCAGTACTTC
D gene: -; V gene: TRBV12-3/TRBV12-4; clone size: -; J gene: TRBJ2-1; CDR3 protein: CASSLRAGYNEQFF; CDR3 DNA: TGTGCCAGCAGTTTAAGGGCAGGCTACAATGAGCAGTTCTTC
D gene: -; V gene: TRBV7-9; clone size: -; J gene: TRBJ2-5; CDR3 protein: CASSTYRDAWQETQYF; CDR3 DNA: TGTGCCAGCAGCACATACAGGGACGCTTGGCAAGAGACCCAGTACTTC
D gene: -; V gene: TRBV20-1; clone size: few; J gene: TRBJ2-7; CDR3 protein: CSARAGPGRSSYEQYF; CDR3 DNA: TGCAGTGCTAGAGCGGGCCCGGGACGGAGCTCCTACGAGCAGTACTTC
D gene: -; V gene: TRBV20-1; clone size: few; J gene: TRBJ1-1; CDR3 protein: CSASDRSRTEAFF; CDR3 DNA: TGCAGTGCTAGTGACCGCTCAAGGACTGAAGCTTTCTTT
D gene: -; V gene: TRBV6-1; clone size: many; J gene: TRBJ2-1; CDR3 protein: CASSGDIVGEQFF; CDR3 DNA: TGTGCCAGCAGTGGGGACATTGTAGGTGAGCAGTTCTTC
D gene: -; V gene: TRBV7-2; clone size: few; J gene: TRBJ2-3; CDR3 protein: CASRSGSADTQYF; CDR3 DNA: TGTGCCAGCAGGTCAGGGAGCGCAGATACGCAGTATTTT
D gene: -; V gene: TRBV5-1; clone size: many; J gene: TRBJ1-2; CDR3 protein: CASSPDSNYGYTF; CDR3 DNA: TGTGCCAGCAGCCCGGACAGTAACTATGGCTACACCTTC
D gene: TRBD2; V gene: TRBV5-1; clone size: -; J gene: TRBJ2-7; CDR3 protein: CASSGLPGLAGGEQYF; CDR3 DNA: TGCGCCAGCAGCGGGTTACCGGGACTAGCGGGAGGTGAGCAGTACTTC
D gene: -; V gene: TRBV6-1; clone size: -; J gene: TRBJ1-6; CDR3 protein: CASSPSPIPNSPLHF; CDR3 DNA: TGTGCCAGCAGTCCCTCCCCCATCCCCAATTCACCCCTCCACTTT
D gene: TRBD2; V gene: TRBV7-2; clone size: many; J gene: TRBJ2-7; CDR3 protein: CASSMGLAGIYEQYF; CDR3 DNA: TGTGCCAGCAGCATGGGACTAGCGGGAATCTACGAGCAGTACTTC
D gene: -; V gene: TRBV29-1; clone size: few; J gene: TRBJ1-2; CDR3 protein: CSVQGTAYGYTF; CDR3 DNA: TGCAGCGTTCAGGGAACCGCCTATGGCTACACCTTC
D gene: -; V gene: TRBV7-2; clone size: many; J gene: TRBJ2-5; CDR3 protein: CASSLVFSETQYF; CDR3 DNA: TGTGCCAGCAGCTTAGTATTTTCGGAGACCCAGTACTTC
D gene: TRBD2; V gene: TRBV20-1; clone size: few; J gene: TRBJ2-7; CDR3 protein: CSASPGGLRDYEQYF; CDR3 DNA: TGCAGTGCCTCCCCGGGGGGACTAAGAGACTACGAGCAGTACTTC
D gene: -; V gene: TRBV28; clone size: -; J gene: TRBJ2-7; CDR3 protein: CASSLWLGVRNEQYF; CDR3 DNA: TGTGCCAGCAGTTTATGGTTAGGGGTAAGGAACGAGCAGTACTTC
D gene: -; V gene: TRBV7-2; clone size: -; J gene: TRBJ1-2; CDR3 protein: CASSLEIQNYGYTF; CDR3 DNA: TGTGCCAGCAGCTTAGAGATTCAGAACTATGGCTACACCTTC
D gene: TRBD2; V gene: TRBV20-1; clone size: -; J gene: TRBJ2-7; CDR3 protein: CSARDPLAGGPYEQYF; CDR3 DNA: TGCAGTGCTAGAGATCCACTAGCGGGAGGCCCCTACGAGCAGTACTTC
D gene: -; V gene: TRBV7-2; clone size: -; J gene: TRBJ2-3; CDR3 protein: CASSSSGGLRAYF; CDR3 DNA: TGTGCCAGCAGCTCCTCCGGCGGGCTCCGCGCGTATTTT
D gene: -; V gene: TRBV6-1; clone size: few; J gene: TRBJ2-5; CDR3 protein: CASRFRGGQETQYF; CDR3 DNA: TGTGCCAGCAGGTTCAGGGGGGGCCAAGAGACCCAGTACTTC
D gene: -; V gene: TRBV12-3/TRBV12-4; clone size: -; J gene: TRBJ2-2; CDR3 protein: CASSFAENTGELFF; CDR3 DNA: TGTGCCAGCAGTTTTGCAGAGAACACCGGGGAGCTGTTTTTT
D gene: -; V gene: TRBV7-2; clone size: -; J gene: TRBJ2-2; CDR3 protein: CASSFQYNTGELFF; CDR3 DNA: TGTGCCAGCAGCTTCCAGTATAACACCGGGGAGCTGTTTTTT
D gene: -; V gene: TRBV5-1; clone size: many; J gene: TRBJ2-7; CDR3 protein: CASSIAPHYEQYF; CDR3 DNA: TGCGCCAGCAGCATTGCGCCTCATTACGAGCAGTACTTC
D gene: TRBD2; V gene: TRBV27; clone size: few; J gene: TRBJ2-7; CDR3 protein: CASQGGEGYEQYF; CDR3 DNA: TGTGCCAGCCAGGGAGGGGAGGGCTACGAGCAGTACTTC
D gene: TRBD1; V gene: TRBV4-3; clone size: -; J gene: TRBJ1-2; CDR3 protein: CASSQRTGDGYTF; CDR3 DNA: TGCGCCAGCAGCCAAAGGACAGGGGATGGCTACACCTTC
D gene: TRBD1; V gene: TRBV20-1; clone size: few; J gene: TRBJ1-1; CDR3 protein: CSARDLQGAGTEAFF; CDR3 DNA: TGCAGTGCTAGAGATCTTCAGGGGGCCGGCACTGAAGCTTTCTTT
D gene: TRBD2; V gene: TRBV20-1; clone size: -; J gene: TRBJ2-4; CDR3 protein: CSATSLAGGSKNIQYF; CDR3 DNA: TGCAGTGCTACCTCGCTAGCGGGGGGATCCAAAAACATTCAGTACTTC
D gene: -; V gene: TRBV5-1; clone size: -; J gene: TRBJ2-7; CDR3 protein: CASSLGKGTGSYEQYF; CDR3 DNA: TGCGCCAGCAGCTTGGGAAAGGGGACTGGATCCTACGAGCAGTACTTC
D gene: -; V gene: TRBV12-3/TRBV12-4; clone size: -; J gene: TRBJ2-2; CDR3 protein: CASSLGIQYTGELFF; CDR3 DNA: TGTGCCAGCAGTTTAGGGATACAGTACACCGGGGAGCTGTTTTTT
D gene: TRBD2; V gene: TRBV5-1; clone size: many; J gene: TRBJ2-3; CDR3 protein: CASSRGTSGGNTDTQYF; CDR3 DNA: TGCGCCAGCAGCAGAGGGACTAGCGGGGGAAACACAGATACGCAGTATTTT
D gene: TRBD1; V gene: TRBV6-6; clone size: -; J gene: TRBJ1-1; CDR3 protein: CASDTGVRAFF; CDR3 DNA: TGTGCCAGCGACACAGGGGTGCGAGCTTTCTTT